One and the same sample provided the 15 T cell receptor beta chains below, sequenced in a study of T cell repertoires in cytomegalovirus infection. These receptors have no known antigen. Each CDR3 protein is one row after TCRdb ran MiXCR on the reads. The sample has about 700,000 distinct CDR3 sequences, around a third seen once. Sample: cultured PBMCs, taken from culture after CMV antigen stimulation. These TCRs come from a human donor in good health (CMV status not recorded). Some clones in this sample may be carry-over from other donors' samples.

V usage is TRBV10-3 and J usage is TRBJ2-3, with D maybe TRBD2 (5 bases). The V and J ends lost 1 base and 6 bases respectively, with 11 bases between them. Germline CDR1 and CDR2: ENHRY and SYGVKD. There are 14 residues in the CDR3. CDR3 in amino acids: CAISEWGDKDTQYF. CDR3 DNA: TGTGCCATCAGTGAGTGGGGAGACAAGGATACGCAGTATTTT.

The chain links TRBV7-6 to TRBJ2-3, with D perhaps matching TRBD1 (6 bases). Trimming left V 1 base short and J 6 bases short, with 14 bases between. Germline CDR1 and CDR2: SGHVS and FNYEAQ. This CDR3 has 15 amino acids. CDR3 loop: CASSLVELRGDTQYF. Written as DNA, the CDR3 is TGTGCCAGCAGCTTAGTTGAATTAAGGGGGGATACGCAGTATTTT.

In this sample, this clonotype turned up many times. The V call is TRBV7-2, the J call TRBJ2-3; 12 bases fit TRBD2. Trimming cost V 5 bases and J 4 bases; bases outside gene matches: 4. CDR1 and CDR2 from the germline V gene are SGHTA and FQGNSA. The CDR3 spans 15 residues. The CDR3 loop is CASSASGGASDTQYF. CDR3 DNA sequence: TGTGCCAGCAGCGCTAGCGGGGGGGCCTCAGATACGCAGTATTTT.

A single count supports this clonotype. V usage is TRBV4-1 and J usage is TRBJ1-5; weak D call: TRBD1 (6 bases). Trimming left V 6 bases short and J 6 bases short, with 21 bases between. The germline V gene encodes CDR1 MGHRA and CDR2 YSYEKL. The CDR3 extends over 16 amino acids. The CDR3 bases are TGCGCCAGCAGTCCTCACAGGGCGATGGGGGTTCAGCCCCAGCATTTT. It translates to CASSPHRAMGVQPQHF.

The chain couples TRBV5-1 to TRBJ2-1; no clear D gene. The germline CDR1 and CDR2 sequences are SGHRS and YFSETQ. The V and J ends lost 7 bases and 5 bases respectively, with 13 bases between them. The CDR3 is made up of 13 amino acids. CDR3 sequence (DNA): TGCGCCAGCTCGGTGTACACAAACAATGAGCAGTTCTTC. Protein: CASSVYTNNEQFF.

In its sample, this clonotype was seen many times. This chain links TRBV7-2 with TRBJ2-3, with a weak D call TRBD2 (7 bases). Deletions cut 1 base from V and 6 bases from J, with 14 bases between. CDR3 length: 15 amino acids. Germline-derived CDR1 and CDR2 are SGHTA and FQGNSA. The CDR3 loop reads CASSLVGGPSDTQYF. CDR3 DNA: TGTGCCAGCAGCTTAGTCGGGGGGCCCAGCGATACGCAGTATTTT. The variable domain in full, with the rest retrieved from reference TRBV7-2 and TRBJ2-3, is GAGVSQSPSNKVTEKGKDVELRCDPISGHTALYWYRQSLGQGLEFLIYFQGNSAPDKSGLPSDRFSAERTGGSVSTLTIQRTQQEDSAVYLCASSLVGGPSDTQYFGPGTRLTVL.

The CDR3 sequence is CASSSDRGRFEQYF. Here the CDR3 DNA reads TGTGCCAGCAGCTCCGACAGGGGAAGGTTCGAGCAGTACTTC. The rearrangement links TRBV7-2 to TRBJ2-7; 8 positions agree with TRBD1. V was clipped by 4 bases and J by 6 bases; unmatched bases: 8. From germline, CDR1 is SGHTA and CDR2 FQGNSA. This CDR3 comprises 14 residues.

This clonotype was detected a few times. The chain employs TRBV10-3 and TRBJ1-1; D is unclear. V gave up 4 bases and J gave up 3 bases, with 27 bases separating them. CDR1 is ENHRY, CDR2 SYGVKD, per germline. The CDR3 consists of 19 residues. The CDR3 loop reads CAISGTKRSWGVGDTEAFF. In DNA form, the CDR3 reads TGTGCCATCAGTGGTACAAAAAGGTCTTGGGGAGTTGGTGACACTGAAGCTTTCTTT.

The CDR3 bases are TGTGCCAGCAGTCGTTTCGGGGACGGTGGAAACACCATATATTTT. Residues: CASSRFGDGGNTIYF. This chain links TRBV12-3 or TRBV12-4 with TRBJ1-3; a weak D match, TRBD1 (5 bases). CDR3 length: 15 amino acids. V was clipped by 5 bases and J by 3 bases, with 14 bases between them.

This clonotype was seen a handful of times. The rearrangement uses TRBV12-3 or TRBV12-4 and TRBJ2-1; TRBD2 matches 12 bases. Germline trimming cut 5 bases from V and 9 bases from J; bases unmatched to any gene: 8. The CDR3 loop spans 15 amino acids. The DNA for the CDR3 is TGTGCCAGCAGTCTCCTAGCGGGAGGGATGAGTGAGCAGTTCTTC. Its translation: CASSLLAGGMSEQFF.

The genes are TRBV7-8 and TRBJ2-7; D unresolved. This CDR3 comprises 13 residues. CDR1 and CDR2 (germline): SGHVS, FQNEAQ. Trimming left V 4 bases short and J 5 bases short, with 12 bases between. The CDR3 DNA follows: TGTGCCAGCAGCTCCTTCAGAGGAAACGAGCAGTACTTC. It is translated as CASSSFRGNEQYF.

The CDR3 protein is CASRKFVGSTEAFF. The CDR3, as DNA: TGTGCCAGCCGAAAATTTGTCGGGTCCACTGAAGCTTTCTTT. The chain uses TRBV9 and TRBJ1-1; D gene uncertain. Trimming pared 7 bases from V and 4 bases from J, leaving 17 bases between. The length of the CDR3 is 14 residues. Germline V CDR1 and CDR2: SGDLS, YYNGEE.

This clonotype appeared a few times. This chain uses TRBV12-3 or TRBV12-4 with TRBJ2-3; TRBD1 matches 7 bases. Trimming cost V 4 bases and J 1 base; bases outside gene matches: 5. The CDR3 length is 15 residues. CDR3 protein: CASSYQGGGTDTQYF. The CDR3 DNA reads TGTGCCAGCAGTTATCAAGGGGGCGGCACAGATACGCAGTATTTT.

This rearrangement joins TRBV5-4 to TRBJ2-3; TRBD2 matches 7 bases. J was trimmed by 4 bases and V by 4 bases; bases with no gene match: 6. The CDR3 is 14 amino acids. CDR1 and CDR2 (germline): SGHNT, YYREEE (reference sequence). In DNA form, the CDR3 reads TGTGCCAGCAGCCTCGGACTAGACGCAGATACGCAGTATTTT. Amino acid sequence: CASSLGLDADTQYF.

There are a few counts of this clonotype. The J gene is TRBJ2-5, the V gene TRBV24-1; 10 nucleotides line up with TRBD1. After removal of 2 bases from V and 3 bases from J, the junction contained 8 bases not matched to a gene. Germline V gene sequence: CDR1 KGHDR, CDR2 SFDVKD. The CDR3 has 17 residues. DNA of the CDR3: TGTGCCACCAGTGATTCCCCGGGGACAGGGGAGGAAGAGACCCAGTACTTC. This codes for CATSDSPGTGEEETQYF.